This T cell receptor beta chain was documented in a study of blood T cell repertoires in COVID-19. Study-wide background: Acute and convalescent COVID-19 specimens originated in the United States, Italy and Spain. In each case, the material was cDNA or gDNA derived from T cells, B-cell-depleted T cells, or PBMCs.

Per the study methods: Estimates of nucleated cell counts were drawn from the amplification of reference gene primers. The assay was immunoSEQ multiplex PCR, and TCRdb's table has in-frame clones only and misses some. Clone size and V and J calls were adopted from that table, with D and trimming inferred from the DNA. The data show roughly 180,000 clones, more than 85% seen once. CDR3 size: 17 residues. V trimming: 5 bases; J trimming: 0 bases; junction bases outside the gene matches: 7. Germline V gene sequence: CDR1 SGHNT, CDR2 YENEEA. This rearrangement joins TRBV11-3 to TRBJ1-6; TRBD1 matches 7 bases. Sequencing input: peripheral blood. This clonotype was obtained from a woman in her twenties or thirties with active or convalescent COVID-19. The CDR3 nucleotides are TGTGCCAGCAGCCCCCGACAGGGAAGCTCCTATAATTCACCCCTCCACTTT. The encoded protein is CASSPRQGSSYNSPLHF. Full variable domain (remainder filled in from reference TRBV11-3 and TRBJ1-6): EAGVVQSPRYKIIEKKQPVAFWCNPISGHNTLYWYLQNLGQGPELLIRYENEEAVDDSQLPKDRFSAERLKGVDSTLKIQPAELGDSAVYLCASSPRQGSSYNSPLHFGNGTRLTVT.